The rows below give T cell receptor beta chains drawn from one sample of a study of T-cell reconstitution after alpha-beta-depleted transplantation in children. TCRdb redid the calling of the PCR reads with MiXCR, one entry per CDR3 protein. The sample lists about 150,000 distinct CDR3 sequences; 8.8% were seen once. The sample here was PBMCs, mostly from graft donor cells, taken 180 days after TCRalphabeta/CD19-depleted stem cell transplant. These receptors came from a female patient younger than 10 who had a stem cell transplant for congenital amegakaryocytic thrombocytopenia, so the T cells may come from the graft donor. CDR3s include the opening cysteine and the closing phenylalanine or tryptophan. The D gene is left open where the match is weak. A clone size is listed for some rows: how often the clone was seen (once, few, many), or a class if it is expanded.

j_gene: TRBJ1-2; abundance: many; d_gene: -; v_gene: TRBV27; CDR3nt: TGTGCCAGCAGGAGTTCAGGGGACTGGGGCTACACCTTC; CDR3aa: CASRSSGDWGYTF
j_gene: TRBJ2-7; abundance: few; d_gene: TRBD1; v_gene: TRBV7-9; CDR3nt: TGTGCCAGCAGCCCTCTGACAGGGCCCGAGCAGTACTTC; CDR3aa: CASSPLTGPEQYF
j_gene: TRBJ1-4; abundance: many; d_gene: -; v_gene: TRBV4-2; CDR3nt: TGTGCCAGCAGCGAGCATGAAAAACTGTTTTTT; CDR3aa: CASSEHEKLFF
j_gene: TRBJ1-5; abundance: few; d_gene: TRBD1; v_gene: TRBV20-1; CDR3nt: TGCAGTGGTCGGCCAGGGGGTTCCTATCAGCCCCAGCATTTT; CDR3aa: CSGRPGGSYQPQHF
j_gene: TRBJ2-1; abundance: many; d_gene: -; v_gene: TRBV12-3/TRBV12-4; CDR3nt: TGTGCCAGCAGTCCTTCCGGGACTGTCCCCGTCCAGTTCTTC; CDR3aa: CASSPSGTVPVQFF
j_gene: TRBJ1-6; abundance: many; d_gene: -; v_gene: TRBV12-3/TRBV12-4; CDR3nt: TGTGCCAGCAATCAGGGGAAAAGGAATTCACCCCTCCACTTT; CDR3aa: CASNQGKRNSPLHF
j_gene: TRBJ2-2; abundance: many; d_gene: -; v_gene: TRBV5-1; CDR3nt: TGCGCCAGCAGCTCTGACATGATCACCGGGGAGCTGTTTTTT; CDR3aa: CASSSDMITGELFF
j_gene: TRBJ1-2; abundance: many; d_gene: -; v_gene: TRBV29-1; CDR3nt: TGCAGCGTTCCTTACCGGGGAAACTATGGCTACACCTTC; CDR3aa: CSVPYRGNYGYTF
j_gene: TRBJ2-3; abundance: many; d_gene: TRBD2; v_gene: TRBV5-5; CDR3nt: TGTGCCAGCAGCACGTGGGGGGGGGATACGCAGTATTTT; CDR3aa: CASSTWGGDTQYF
j_gene: TRBJ2-7; abundance: many; d_gene: -; v_gene: TRBV20-1; CDR3nt: TGCAGTGCTCTCCCCCGGTGGCTAGTCTACGAGCAGTACTTC; CDR3aa: CSALPRWLVYEQYF
j_gene: TRBJ2-7; abundance: many; d_gene: TRBD2; v_gene: TRBV7-2; CDR3nt: TGTGCCAGCAGCTTGGGACTAGCGGGAGAATGGTACGAGCAGTACTTC; CDR3aa: CASSLGLAGEWYEQYF
j_gene: TRBJ2-2; abundance: few; d_gene: -; v_gene: TRBV7-2; CDR3nt: TGTGCCAGCAGCTTATTCGGGAGTAACACCGGGGAGCTGTTTTTT; CDR3aa: CASSLFGSNTGELFF
j_gene: TRBJ2-1; abundance: -; d_gene: TRBD2; v_gene: TRBV15; CDR3nt: TGTGCCACCAGCAGAGCCTTCGGACTAGCGGGAGTTGAGCAGTTCTTC; CDR3aa: CATSRAFGLAGVEQFF
j_gene: TRBJ2-1; abundance: many; d_gene: -; v_gene: TRBV20-1; CDR3nt: TGCAGTGCTAGAGATGGCTACAGCGCTATACAGTTCTTC; CDR3aa: CSARDGYSAIQFF
j_gene: TRBJ1-4; abundance: few; d_gene: -; v_gene: TRBV5-1; CDR3nt: TGCGCCAGCAGCTTGGGGCAGGGCCCCTGGACTAATGAAAAACTGTTTTTT; CDR3aa: CASSLGQGPWTNEKLFF
j_gene: TRBJ1-1; abundance: -; d_gene: -; v_gene: TRBV29-1; CDR3nt: TGCAGCGTTGGGGGCGGGCTGAACACTGAAGCTTTCTTT; CDR3aa: CSVGGGLNTEAFF
j_gene: TRBJ2-5; abundance: many; d_gene: TRBD2; v_gene: TRBV5-1; CDR3nt: TGCGCCAGCAGCTTAGGACTAGTCAGAGAGACCCAGTACTTC; CDR3aa: CASSLGLVRETQYF
j_gene: TRBJ2-5; abundance: many; d_gene: -; v_gene: TRBV4-1; CDR3nt: TGCGCCAGCAGCCGGTGGCAGCAAGAGACCCAGTACTTC; CDR3aa: CASSRWQQETQYF
j_gene: TRBJ2-5; abundance: many; d_gene: -; v_gene: TRBV29-1; CDR3nt: TGCAGCGTTGATCAGGAGACCCAGTACTTC; CDR3aa: CSVDQETQYF
j_gene: TRBJ2-5; abundance: -; d_gene: TRBD1; v_gene: TRBV4-1; CDR3nt: TGCGCCAGCAGCCAAGATGGGGGACAGGCTTTGGAGACCCAGTACTTC; CDR3aa: CASSQDGGQALETQYF
j_gene: TRBJ2-3; abundance: many; d_gene: TRBD2; v_gene: TRBV25-1; CDR3nt: TGTGCCAGTGGGGAGCTAGCGGGAGGGTCGACAGATACGCAGTATTTT; CDR3aa: CASGELAGGSTDTQYF
j_gene: TRBJ2-7; abundance: many; d_gene: -; v_gene: TRBV20-1; CDR3nt: TGCAGTGCTAGGCCACAGGCCTACGAGCAGTACTTC; CDR3aa: CSARPQAYEQYF
j_gene: TRBJ1-6; abundance: few; d_gene: -; v_gene: TRBV20-1; CDR3nt: TGCAGTGCAGCGGACACGAACCTCCACTTT; CDR3aa: CSAADTNLHF
j_gene: TRBJ1-1; abundance: -; d_gene: -; v_gene: TRBV7-2; CDR3nt: TGTGCCAGCAGCAACACAGGTCACATGAACACTGAAGCTTTCTTT; CDR3aa: CASSNTGHMNTEAFF
j_gene: TRBJ1-4; abundance: few; d_gene: -; v_gene: TRBV18; CDR3nt: TGTGCCAGCTCAGACGCTAATGAAAAACTGTTTTTT; CDR3aa: CASSDANEKLFF
j_gene: TRBJ2-3; abundance: -; d_gene: TRBD2; v_gene: TRBV10-2; CDR3nt: TGCGCCAGCACTAGCGGGGGGGCAAGAGCGCAGTATTTT; CDR3aa: CASTSGGARAQYF
j_gene: TRBJ2-1; abundance: few; d_gene: -; v_gene: TRBV5-1; CDR3nt: TGCGCCAGCAGGGTGAGCTCCTACAATGAGCAGTTCTTC; CDR3aa: CASRVSSYNEQFF
j_gene: TRBJ2-6; abundance: many; d_gene: TRBD1; v_gene: TRBV5-6; CDR3nt: TGTGCCAGCAGCTTGTTTCCGGGACAGGGGATGAGCTCTGGGGCCAACGTCCTGACTTTC; CDR3aa: CASSLFPGQGMSSGANVLTF
j_gene: TRBJ2-1; abundance: few; d_gene: -; v_gene: TRBV21-1; CDR3nt: TGTGCCAGCAGCCGGGACACCGACTCCAATGAGCAGTTCTTC; CDR3aa: CASSRDTDSNEQFF
j_gene: TRBJ2-2; abundance: many; d_gene: TRBD1; v_gene: TRBV29-1; CDR3nt: TGCAGCGTTGGGGACAGGGATCGCGGGGAGCTGTTTTTT; CDR3aa: CSVGDRDRGELFF
j_gene: TRBJ2-3; abundance: many; d_gene: TRBD2; v_gene: TRBV12-3/TRBV12-4; CDR3nt: TGTGCCAGCACTTATAGCGGGACTACAGATACGCAGTATTTT; CDR3aa: CASTYSGTTDTQYF
j_gene: TRBJ2-7; abundance: many; d_gene: -; v_gene: TRBV7-2; CDR3nt: TGTGCCAGCAGCTCGACAGGGAGGGTCCTCGAGCAGTACTTC; CDR3aa: CASSSTGRVLEQYF
j_gene: TRBJ2-2; abundance: many; d_gene: TRBD2; v_gene: TRBV29-1; CDR3nt: TGCAGCGTTACCAAGGGAGGGGCCGGGGAGCTGTTTTTT; CDR3aa: CSVTKGGAGELFF
j_gene: TRBJ1-6; abundance: many; d_gene: -; v_gene: TRBV10-3; CDR3nt: TGTGCCATCAGTGAGGGCAGGGGTGGATCACCCCTCCACTTT; CDR3aa: CAISEGRGGSPLHF
j_gene: TRBJ2-3; abundance: -; d_gene: -; v_gene: TRBV9; CDR3nt: TGTGCCAGCAGCGTCAGGGTGGGAGGTACGCAGTATTTT; CDR3aa: CASSVRVGGTQYF
j_gene: TRBJ1-5; abundance: -; d_gene: -; v_gene: TRBV12-3/TRBV12-4; CDR3nt: TGTGCCAGCAGCTCGACAGTCTATAGCAATCAGCCCCAGCATTTT; CDR3aa: CASSSTVYSNQPQHF
j_gene: TRBJ2-7; abundance: many; d_gene: -; v_gene: TRBV11-2; CDR3nt: TGTGCCAGCAGCTTAGGACATACGAACTACGAGCAGTACTTC; CDR3aa: CASSLGHTNYEQYF
j_gene: TRBJ2-5; abundance: many; d_gene: -; v_gene: TRBV6-1; CDR3nt: TGTGCCAGCAGTGACCACAGAAAGACCCAGTACTTC; CDR3aa: CASSDHRKTQYF
j_gene: TRBJ2-7; abundance: -; d_gene: -; v_gene: TRBV18; CDR3nt: TGTGCCAGCTCAAAGGAGGGAGCCCTCTCCTACGAGCAGTACTTC; CDR3aa: CASSKEGALSYEQYF
j_gene: TRBJ1-5; abundance: many; d_gene: TRBD1; v_gene: TRBV5-1; CDR3nt: TGCGCCAGCAGCTTGGCCGGGACAGGAGGCGAGCCCCAGCATTTT; CDR3aa: CASSLAGTGGEPQHF